This T cell receptor (beta chain) was recorded in a study of yellow fever vaccine responses in identical twins. This clonotype was observed once. TCRdb used MiXCR to reprocess the RT-PCR reads, holding one entry per CDR3 protein. Of about 10,000 distinct CDR3 sequences detected, around 78% appear once; the ten largest clones hold around 2%. Germline assignment: CDR1 SGHDT and CDR2 YYEEEE. The CDR3 covers 12 residues. V lost 3 bases, J lost 12 bases, and 7 bases stayed unmatched. This clonotype was sampled from a woman in her late teens or twenties who received the yellow fever vaccine. Sample: T cells from blood (PBMCs), unsorted or a sorted subset (not recorded which), taken before or after yellow fever vaccination (not recorded which). The chain combines TRBV5-6 with TRBJ1-2; 8 bases match TRBD1. CDR3 coding DNA: TGTGCCAGCAGCTCCCGGACAGGGACGGACACCTTC. This codes for CASSSRTGTDTF.